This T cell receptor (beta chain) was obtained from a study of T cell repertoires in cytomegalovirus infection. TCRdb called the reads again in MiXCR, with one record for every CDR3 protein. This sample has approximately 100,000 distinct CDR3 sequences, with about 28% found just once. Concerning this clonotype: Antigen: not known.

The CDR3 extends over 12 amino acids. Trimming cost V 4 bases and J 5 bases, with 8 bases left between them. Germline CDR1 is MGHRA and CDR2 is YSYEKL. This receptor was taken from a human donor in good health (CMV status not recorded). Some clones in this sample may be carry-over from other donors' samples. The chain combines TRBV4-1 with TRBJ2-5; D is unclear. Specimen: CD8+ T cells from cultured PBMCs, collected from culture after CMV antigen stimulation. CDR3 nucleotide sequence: TGCGCCAGCAGCCCAAGAGAGGAGACCCAGTACTTC. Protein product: CASSPREETQYF.